This T cell receptor beta chain was documented in a study of identical twins. General observations from the study: In cord blood, abundant beta clonotypes had fewer insertions; memory showed no trend. Conclusions were based on cross-sectional statistical analysis, without following the same donors.

This clonotype was recorded many times. As yet, its antigen is unknown. Template switching (which added a universal primer site) was used, and cDNA carried unique molecular identifiers. MiXCR was run by TCRdb on the 5' RACE reads, yielding one entry per CDR3 protein. The sample carries some 1,700,000 distinct CDR3 sequences, about 30% recorded once. V shed 5 bases and J 0 bases; nucleotides not matched to a gene: 2. The CDR3 has 15 amino acids. Healthy Caucasians were all of the donors. The sequence was collected from a newborn girl in good health. The rearrangement joins TRBV12-3 or TRBV12-4 to TRBJ2-7; 12 positions match TRBD2. The sequenced sample consisted of cord blood. The CDR3 DNA sequence: TGTGCCAGCAGTGGACTAGCGGGGAGCTCCTACGAGCAGTACTTC. This gives the protein CASSGLAGSSYEQYF.